The rows below give T cell receptor beta chains drawn from one sample of a study of OX40 agonist ivuxolimab in advanced cancers. Clones were read by immunoSEQ multiplex PCR, and TCRdb kept only the in-frame ones, dropping some. The sample shows fewer than 25,000 clones, 75% to 85% of them seen only once. The source was CD4+ or CD8+ T cells sorted from blood, collected in a trial of the OX40 agonist ivuxolimab. The receptors stem from an adult with an advanced solid tumor such as melanoma, head and neck, liver or kidney cancer. CDR3s include the opening cysteine and the closing phenylalanine or tryptophan. The order of the fields is V gene, D gene, J gene, CDR3 length, clone size, CDR3 protein, CDR3 DNA. A D gene is named only where the DNA matches it firmly. Rows may omit the clone size; those that give it use once, few, many or a size class.

TRBV11-2	-	TRBJ2-3	15	few	CASSIPGHSTDTQYF	TGTGCCAGCAGTATCCCGGGACACAGCACAGATACGCAGTATTTT
TRBV19	-	TRBJ1-2	17	-	CASSKRTAGRPNYGYTF	TGTGCCAGTAGCAAACGGACGGCGGGGCGCCCTAACTATGGCTACACCTTC
TRBV5-6	-	TRBJ1-2	15	-	CASRAGTNLPYGYTF	TGTGCCAGCAGAGCCGGGACCAACCTTCCCTATGGCTACACCTTC
TRBV19	-	TRBJ2-2	16	once	CASSINWGLEAGELFF	TGTGCCAGTAGTATAAACTGGGGGCTGGAGGCCGGGGAGCTGTTTTTT
TRBV28	TRBD1	TRBJ1-1	14	few	CASSPTGVGTEAFF	TGTGCCAGCAGTCCGACAGGGGTTGGAACTGAAGCTTTCTTT
TRBV5-5	-	TRBJ2-7	13	-	CASSLVQSYEQYF	TGTGCCAGCAGCTTAGTACAGTCCTACGAGCAGTACTTC
TRBV9	-	TRBJ2-2	11	-	CASSYTGELFF	TGTGCCAGCAGCTACACCGGGGAGCTGTTTTTT
TRBV18	-	TRBJ2-5	15	few	CASSLGVLLQETQYF	TGTGCCAGCTCATTAGGGGTCCTCTTGCAAGAGACCCAGTACTTC
TRBV7-2	TRBD2	TRBJ2-3	13	-	CASSRTSLNTQYF	TGTGCCAGCAGCCGGACTAGCCTGAATACGCAGTATTTT
TRBV7-8	-	TRBJ2-4	15	-	CASSPQGLAKNIQYF	TGTGCCAGCAGCCCACAGGGTCTAGCCAAAAACATTCAGTACTTC
TRBV7-9	-	TRBJ1-1	11	-	CASSRNTEAFF	TGTGCCAGCAGCCGGAACACTGAAGCTTTCTTT
TRBV7-9	-	TRBJ1-6	13	few	CASSSGRDSPLHF	TGTGCCAGCAGCTCGGGACGGGATTCACCCCTCCACTTT
TRBV5-6	-	TRBJ1-2	15	-	CASSLGFTWRHGYTF	TGTGCCAGCAGCTTGGGCTTTACATGGCGGCATGGCTACACCTTC
TRBV5-6	-	TRBJ2-5	14	-	CASSLGGFGETQYF	TGTGCCAGCAGCTTGGGAGGGTTCGGCGAGACCCAGTACTTC
TRBV5-1	-	TRBJ2-5	16	-	CASSLDTSPTQETQYF	TGCGCCAGCAGCTTGGACACTAGTCCTACACAAGAGACCCAGTACTTC
TRBV6-5	-	TRBJ2-1	15	-	CASTVSIGPNNEQFF	TGTGCCAGCACTGTATCGATAGGCCCTAACAATGAGCAGTTCTTC